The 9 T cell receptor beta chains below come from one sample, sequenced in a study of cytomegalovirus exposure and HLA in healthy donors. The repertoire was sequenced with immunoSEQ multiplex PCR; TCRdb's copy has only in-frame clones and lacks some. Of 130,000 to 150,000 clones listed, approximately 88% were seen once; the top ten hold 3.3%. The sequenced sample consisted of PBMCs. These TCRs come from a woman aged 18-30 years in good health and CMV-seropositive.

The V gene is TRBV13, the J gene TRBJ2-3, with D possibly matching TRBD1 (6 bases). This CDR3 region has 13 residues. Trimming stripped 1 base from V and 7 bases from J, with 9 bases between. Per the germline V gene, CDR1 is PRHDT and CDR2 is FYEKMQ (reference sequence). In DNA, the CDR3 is TGTGCCAGCAGCTTAGCCAGGGGCAATACGCAGTATTTT. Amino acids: CASSLARGNTQYF.

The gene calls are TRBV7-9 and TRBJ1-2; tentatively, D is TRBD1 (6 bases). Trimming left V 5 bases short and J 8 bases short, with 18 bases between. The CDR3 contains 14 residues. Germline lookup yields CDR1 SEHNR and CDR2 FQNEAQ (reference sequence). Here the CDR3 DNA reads TGTGCCAGCAGCACAAAGTACAGGGCAGGGGGCTACACCTTC. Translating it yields CASSTKYRAGGYTF.

Here the CDR3 DNA reads TGTGCCAGCAGCGGGTACAGGGGGCAAAACTATGGCTACACCTTC. Translation gives CASSGYRGQNYGYTF. V is TRBV9 and J is TRBJ1-2; TRBD1 agrees at 9 bases. The CDR3 has 15 residues. Trimming cost V 3 bases and J 2 bases; bases outside gene matches: 5. The V gene's germline CDR1 is SGDLS and CDR2 YYNGEE. The full variable domain, in which reference TRBV9 and TRBJ1-2 provide the parts outside the CDR3, is DSGVTQTPKHLITATGQRVTLRCSPRSGDLSVYWYQQSLDQGLQFLIQYYNGEERAKGNILERFSAQQFPDLHSELNLSSLELGDSALYFCASSGYRGQNYGYTFGSGTRLTVV.

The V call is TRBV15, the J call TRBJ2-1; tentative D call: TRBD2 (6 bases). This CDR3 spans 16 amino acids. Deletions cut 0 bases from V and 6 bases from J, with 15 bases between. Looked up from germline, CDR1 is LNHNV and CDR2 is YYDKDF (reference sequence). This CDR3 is CATSRDLAEPINEQFF. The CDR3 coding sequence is TGTGCCACCAGCAGAGATTTAGCGGAGCCGATCAATGAGCAGTTCTTC. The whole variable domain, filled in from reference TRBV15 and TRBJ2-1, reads DAMVIQNPRYQVTQFGKPVTLSCSQTLNHNVMYWYQQKSSQAPKLLFHYYDKDFNNEADTPDNFQSRRPNTSFCFLDIRSPGLGDTAMYLCATSRDLAEPINEQFFGPGTRLTVL.

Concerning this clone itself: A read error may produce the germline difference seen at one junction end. CDR3 sequence (DNA): TGTGCCAGCAGCAGTGGACTAGCGGGAGACCGCTCTTTC. This sequence encodes CASSSGLAGDRSF. This chain uses TRBV9 with TRBJ2-7; 13 nucleotides agree with TRBD2. CDR1 and CDR2 from the germline V gene are SGDLS and YYNGEE. The CDR3 spans 13 residues.

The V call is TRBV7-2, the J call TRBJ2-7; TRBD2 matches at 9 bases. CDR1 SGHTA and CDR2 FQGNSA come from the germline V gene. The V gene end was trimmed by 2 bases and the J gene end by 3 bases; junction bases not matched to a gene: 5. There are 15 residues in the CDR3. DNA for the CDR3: TGTGCCAGCAGCTTAAGCTCTAGCGGGAACTACGAGCAGTACTTC. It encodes CASSLSSSGNYEQYF.

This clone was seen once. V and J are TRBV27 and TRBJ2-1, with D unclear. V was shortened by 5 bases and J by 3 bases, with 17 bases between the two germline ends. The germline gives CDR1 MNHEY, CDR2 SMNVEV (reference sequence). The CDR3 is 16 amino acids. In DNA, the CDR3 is TGTGCCAGCAGTGTTACTTCCTTGAGATTCTACAATGAGCAGTTCTTC. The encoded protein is CASSVTSLRFYNEQFF.

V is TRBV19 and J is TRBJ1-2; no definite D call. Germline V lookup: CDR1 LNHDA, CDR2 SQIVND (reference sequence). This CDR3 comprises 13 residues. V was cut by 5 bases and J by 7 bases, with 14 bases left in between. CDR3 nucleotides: TGTGCCAGTAGTCGGACCGGGAGGCGTGGCTACACCTTC. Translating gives CASSRTGRRGYTF.

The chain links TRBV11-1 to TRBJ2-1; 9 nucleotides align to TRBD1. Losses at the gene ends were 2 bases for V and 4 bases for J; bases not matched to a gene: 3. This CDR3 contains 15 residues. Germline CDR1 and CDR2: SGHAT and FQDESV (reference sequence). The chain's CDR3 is CASSLRTGVYNEQFF. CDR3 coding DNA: TGTGCCAGCAGCTTAAGGACAGGGGTATACAATGAGCAGTTCTTC.